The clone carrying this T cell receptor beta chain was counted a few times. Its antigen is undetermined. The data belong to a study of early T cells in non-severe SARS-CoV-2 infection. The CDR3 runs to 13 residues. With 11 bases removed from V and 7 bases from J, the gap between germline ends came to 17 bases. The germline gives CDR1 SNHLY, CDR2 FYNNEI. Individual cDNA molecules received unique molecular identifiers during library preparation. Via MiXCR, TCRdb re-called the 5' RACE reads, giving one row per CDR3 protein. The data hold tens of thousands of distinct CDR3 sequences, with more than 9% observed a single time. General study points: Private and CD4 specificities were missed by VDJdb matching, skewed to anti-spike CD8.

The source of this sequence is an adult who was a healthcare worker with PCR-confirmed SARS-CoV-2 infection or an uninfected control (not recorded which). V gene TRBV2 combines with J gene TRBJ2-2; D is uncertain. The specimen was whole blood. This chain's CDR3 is CASLLGKGGELFF. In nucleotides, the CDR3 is TGTGCCTCCCTGCTAGGGAAGGGCGGGGAGCTGTTTTTT.